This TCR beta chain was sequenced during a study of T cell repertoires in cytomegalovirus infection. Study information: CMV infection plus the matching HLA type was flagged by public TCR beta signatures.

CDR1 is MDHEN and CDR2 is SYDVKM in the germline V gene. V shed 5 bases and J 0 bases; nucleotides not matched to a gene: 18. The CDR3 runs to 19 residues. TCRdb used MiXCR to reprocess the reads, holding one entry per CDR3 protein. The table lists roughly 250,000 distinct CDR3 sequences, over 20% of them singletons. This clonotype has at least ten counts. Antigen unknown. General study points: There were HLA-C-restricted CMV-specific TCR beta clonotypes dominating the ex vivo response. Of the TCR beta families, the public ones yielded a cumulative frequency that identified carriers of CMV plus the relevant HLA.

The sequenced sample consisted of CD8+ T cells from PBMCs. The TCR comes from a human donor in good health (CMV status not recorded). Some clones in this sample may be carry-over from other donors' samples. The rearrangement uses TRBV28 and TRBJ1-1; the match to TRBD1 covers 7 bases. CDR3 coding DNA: TGTGCCAGCAGTCCCGGGACAGCCTCGACTTATCCGATGAACACTGAAGCTTTCTTT. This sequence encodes CASSPGTASTYPMNTEAFF.